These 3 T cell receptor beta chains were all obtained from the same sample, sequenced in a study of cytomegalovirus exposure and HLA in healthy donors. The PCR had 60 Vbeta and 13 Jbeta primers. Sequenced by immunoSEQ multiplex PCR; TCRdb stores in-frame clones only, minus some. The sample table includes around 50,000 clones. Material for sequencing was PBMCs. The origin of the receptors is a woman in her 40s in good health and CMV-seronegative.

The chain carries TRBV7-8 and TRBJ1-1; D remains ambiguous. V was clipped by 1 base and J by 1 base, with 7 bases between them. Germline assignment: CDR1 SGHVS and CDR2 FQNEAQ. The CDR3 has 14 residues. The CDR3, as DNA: TGTGCCAGCAGCTTAGAATCGGGGAACACTGAAGCTTTCTTT. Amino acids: CASSLESGNTEAFF.

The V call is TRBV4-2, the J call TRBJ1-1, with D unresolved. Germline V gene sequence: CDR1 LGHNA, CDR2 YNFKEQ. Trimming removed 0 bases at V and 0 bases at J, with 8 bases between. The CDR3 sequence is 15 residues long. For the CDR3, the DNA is TGTGCCAGCAGCCAAGATGGGCAGATGAACACTGAAGCTTTCTTT. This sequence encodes CASSQDGQMNTEAFF.

This CDR3 is CASSPGTDSNQPQHF. The CDR3 nucleotides are TGTGCCAGCTCCCCCGGGACAGATAGCAATCAGCCCCAGCATTTT. J is TRBJ1-5 and V is TRBV18; 7 nucleotides agree with TRBD1. V dropped 6 bases and J dropped 0; count of bases not matched to a gene: 5. CDR3 length equals 15 residues. The germline V gene encodes CDR1 KGHSH and CDR2 LQKENI.